One T cell receptor beta chain is described in this entry. Its antigen is unknown. These data belong to a study of STAT5B mutations in CD4+ large granular lymphocyte leukemia. Across the whole study: Healthy donors showed HLA-associated enrichment of the CDR3 'QG' motif.

Trimming shortened V by 0 bases and J by 2 bases, and 11 bases separated the two germline ends. The CDR3 extends over 15 amino acids. Per the germline V gene, CDR1 is SGHDT and CDR2 is YYEEEE. Study observations and caveats: Without HLA matching, higher CD4+ than CD8+ T-LGLL clonality could reflect small sample size. TRBV06-family usage was enriched in top patient clones (8/27) versus controls (2/35).

Produced via immunoSEQ multiplex PCR; TCRdb's table is partial and in-frame only. The profile shows 20,000 or so clones, 84% of them singletons. The sequence derives from a human donor in good health. Sequencing was carried out using CD4+ T cells from blood buffy coats. The V and J genes are TRBV5-6 and TRBJ1-1, with unresolved D. The CDR3: CASSLAALPNTEAFF. The DNA of the CDR3 is TGTGCCAGCAGCTTGGCAGCTTTACCTAACACTGAAGCTTTCTTT.